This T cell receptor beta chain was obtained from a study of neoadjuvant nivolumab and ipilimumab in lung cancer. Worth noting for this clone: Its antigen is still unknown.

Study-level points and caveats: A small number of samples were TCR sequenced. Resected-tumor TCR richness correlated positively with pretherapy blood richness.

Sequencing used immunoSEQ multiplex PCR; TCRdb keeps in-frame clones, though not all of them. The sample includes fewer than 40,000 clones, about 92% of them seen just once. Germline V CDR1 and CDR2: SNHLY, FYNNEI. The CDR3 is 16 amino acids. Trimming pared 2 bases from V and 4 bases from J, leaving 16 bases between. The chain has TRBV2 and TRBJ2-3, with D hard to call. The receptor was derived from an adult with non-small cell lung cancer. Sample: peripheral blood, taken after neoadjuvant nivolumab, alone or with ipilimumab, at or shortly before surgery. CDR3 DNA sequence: TGTGCCAGCAGTGAATTATTACAGCTTTTTCCAGATACGCAGTATTTT. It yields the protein CASSELLQLFPDTQYF.